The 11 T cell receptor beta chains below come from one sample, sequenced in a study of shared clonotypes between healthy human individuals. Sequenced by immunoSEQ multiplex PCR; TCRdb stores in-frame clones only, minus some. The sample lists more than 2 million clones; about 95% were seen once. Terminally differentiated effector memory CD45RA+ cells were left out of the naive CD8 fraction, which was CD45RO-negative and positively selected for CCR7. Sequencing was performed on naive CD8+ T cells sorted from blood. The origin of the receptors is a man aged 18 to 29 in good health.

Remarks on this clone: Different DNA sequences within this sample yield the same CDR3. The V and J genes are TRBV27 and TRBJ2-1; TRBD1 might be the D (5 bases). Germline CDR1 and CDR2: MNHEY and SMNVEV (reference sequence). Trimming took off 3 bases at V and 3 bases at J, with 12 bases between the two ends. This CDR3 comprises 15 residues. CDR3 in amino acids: CASSLGPLSYNEQFF. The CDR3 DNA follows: TGTGCCAGCAGTTTGGGGCCCCTTAGCTACAATGAGCAGTTCTTC.

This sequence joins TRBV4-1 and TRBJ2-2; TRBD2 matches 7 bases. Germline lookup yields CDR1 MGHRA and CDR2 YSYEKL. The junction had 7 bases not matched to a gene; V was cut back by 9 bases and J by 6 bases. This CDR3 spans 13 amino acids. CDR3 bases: TGCGCCAGTTCGGGCGGGAGCGCCGGGGAGCTGTTTTTT. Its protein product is CASSGGSAGELFF.

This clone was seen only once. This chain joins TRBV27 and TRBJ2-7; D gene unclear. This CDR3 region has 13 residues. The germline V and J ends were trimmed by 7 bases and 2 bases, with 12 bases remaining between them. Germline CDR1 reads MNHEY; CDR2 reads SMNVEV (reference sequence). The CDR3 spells CASTHGRTYEQYF. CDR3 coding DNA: TGTGCCAGCACACATGGCAGGACCTACGAGCAGTACTTC.

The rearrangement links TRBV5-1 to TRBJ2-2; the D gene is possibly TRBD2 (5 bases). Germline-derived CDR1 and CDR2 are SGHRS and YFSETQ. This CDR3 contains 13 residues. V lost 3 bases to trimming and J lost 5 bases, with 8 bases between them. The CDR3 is CASSSPGTGELFF. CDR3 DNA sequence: TGCGCCAGCAGCTCACCGGGAACCGGGGAGCTGTTTTTT.

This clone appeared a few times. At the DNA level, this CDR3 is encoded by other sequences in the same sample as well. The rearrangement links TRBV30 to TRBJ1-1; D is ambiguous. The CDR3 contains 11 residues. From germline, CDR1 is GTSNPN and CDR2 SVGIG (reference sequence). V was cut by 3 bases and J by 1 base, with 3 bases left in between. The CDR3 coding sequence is TGTGCCTGGAGGGGGAACACTGAAGCTTTCTTT. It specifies CAWRGNTEAFF.

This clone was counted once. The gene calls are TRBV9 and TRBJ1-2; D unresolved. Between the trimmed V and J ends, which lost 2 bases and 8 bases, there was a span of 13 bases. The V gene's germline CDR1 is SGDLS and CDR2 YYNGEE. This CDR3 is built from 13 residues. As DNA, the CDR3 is TGTGCCAGCAGCGTGAGTAGAGGGAACGGCTACACCTTC. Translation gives CASSVSRGNGYTF.

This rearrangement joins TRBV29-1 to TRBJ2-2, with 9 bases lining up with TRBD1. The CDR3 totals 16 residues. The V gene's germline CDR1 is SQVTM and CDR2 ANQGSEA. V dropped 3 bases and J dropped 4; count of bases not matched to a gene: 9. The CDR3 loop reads CSVEFKGTGFTGELFF. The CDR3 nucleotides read TGCAGCGTTGAGTTTAAAGGGACAGGGTTCACCGGGGAGCTGTTTTTT.

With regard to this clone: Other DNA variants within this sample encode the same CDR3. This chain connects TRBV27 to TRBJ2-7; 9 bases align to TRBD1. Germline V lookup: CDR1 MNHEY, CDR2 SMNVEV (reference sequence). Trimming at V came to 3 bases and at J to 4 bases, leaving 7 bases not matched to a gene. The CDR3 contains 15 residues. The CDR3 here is CASSLTGGGGYEQYF. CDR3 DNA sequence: TGTGCCAGCAGTTTGACAGGGGGAGGGGGTTACGAGCAGTACTTC.

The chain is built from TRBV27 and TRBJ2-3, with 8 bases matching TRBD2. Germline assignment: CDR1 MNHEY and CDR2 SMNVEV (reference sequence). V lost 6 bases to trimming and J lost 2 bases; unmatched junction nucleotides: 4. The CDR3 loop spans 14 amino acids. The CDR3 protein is CASRKLAATDTQYF. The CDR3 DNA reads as TGTGCCAGCAGGAAACTAGCGGCCACAGATACGCAGTATTTT.

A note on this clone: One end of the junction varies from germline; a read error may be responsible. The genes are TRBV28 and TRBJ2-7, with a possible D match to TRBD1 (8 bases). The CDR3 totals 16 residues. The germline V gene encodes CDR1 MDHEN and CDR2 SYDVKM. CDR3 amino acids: CAGSGEVGQGVSEQYF. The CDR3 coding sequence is TGTGCCGGCAGCGGGGAGGTAGGACAGGGTGTATCCGAGCAGTACTTC.

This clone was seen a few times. The CDR3 reads CASSLAKRDEQYF. In nucleotides, the CDR3 is TGTGCCAGCAGCTTGGCGAAGCGGGACGAGCAGTACTTC. V gene TRBV5-4 combines with J gene TRBJ2-7; perhaps TRBD2 as D (6 bases). V dropped 0 bases and J dropped 5 bases, with 9 bases sitting between them. Germline lookup yields CDR1 SGHNT and CDR2 YYREEE (reference sequence). This CDR3 is 13 amino acids long.